This TCR beta chain came from a study of T-cell reconstitution after alpha-beta-depleted transplantation in children. The authors prepared the TCRbeta library with unique molecular identifiers. TCRdb passed the PCR reads through MiXCR, listing each CDR3 protein once. The top ten clones hold 3.5% to 4.5% of a sample with approximately 350,000 distinct CDR3 sequences, approximately 12% of them seen once. CDR1 is ENHRY, CDR2 SYGVKD, per germline. This CDR3 contains 13 residues. V lost 7 bases to trimming and J lost 2 bases, with 9 bases between them. The TCR comes from a human donor who donated a stem cell graft to a child with Fanconi anemia. The chain joins TRBV10-3 to TRBJ1-3; possible D gene TRBD1, 5 bases. The sequences come from PBMCs, collected from the stem cell graft. The DNA for the CDR3 is TGTGCCATCACACAGGACACTGGAAACACCATATATTTT. Protein sequence: CAITQDTGNTIYF.